This T cell receptor (beta chain) was sequenced for a study of cytomegalovirus exposure and HLA in healthy donors. Study-wide background: Around 81% of around 390 genotyped donors fell in the Caucasian-associated ancestry cluster. Study observations and caveats: Previous analysis showed most TCR beta V segments were productive about 87% or about 30% of the time. Both high specificity and high sensitivity reportedly marked the classifier's diagnosis of cytomegalovirus status.

V lost 1 base to trimming and J lost 7 bases, with 16 bases between them. The CDR3 contains 16 residues. In germline, CDR1 is LGHNA, CDR2 YNFKEQ. The PCR contained 60 Vbeta and 13 Jbeta primers. In the source study's methods: Later analysis identified tens of millions of unique TCR beta chains, about 10 million shared. Sequencing was performed with immunoSEQ multiplex PCR; in TCRdb, only in-frame clones are kept and a portion is missing. Clone size and V and J calls were adopted from that table, with D and trimming inferred from the DNA. The table records about 120,000 clones, roughly 15% of them present only once. In this sample, this clone turned up a few times. Antigen unknown.

This TCR came from a woman under 30 in good health and CMV-seronegative. This chain uses TRBV4-2 with TRBJ2-2; D is uncertain. Sequenced input: PBMCs. CDR3 bases: TGTGCCAGCAGCCAAGCAACTGAAAACGCCTTCGGGGAGCTGTTTTTT. As protein: CASSQATENAFGELFF.